This is a list of T cell receptor beta chains from one sample in a study of cytomegalovirus exposure and HLA in healthy donors. Method: immunoSEQ multiplex PCR; TCRdb's copy keeps in-frame clones and lacks some. The sample includes 250,000 to 350,000 clones, 85% to 90% of them seen just once. Sequencing used PBMCs. The receptor set was obtained from a woman aged 18-30 years in good health and CMV-seronegative. The CDR3 runs from the conserved cysteine through the conserved F or W. The order of the fields is V gene, D gene, clone size, J gene, CDR3 protein, CDR3 DNA. D genes are given only for firm matches. Size tells how often a clone was seen (once, few, many) or the class of an expanded clone, and some rows leave it out.

>TRBV6-1|TRBD1|-|TRBJ2-5
CASRNRGLGETQYF
TGCGCCAGCAGAAACAGGGGGCTAGGAGAGACCCAGTACTTC
>TRBV30|TRBD2|-|TRBJ2-1
CAWALGGGLSYNEQFF
TGTGCCTGGGCCCTGGGCGGGGGGTTATCCTACAATGAGCAGTTCTTC
>TRBV20-1|-|-|TRBJ1-2
CSGGEEYGYTF
TGCAGCGGCGGGGAGGAGTATGGCTACACCTTC
>TRBV5-1|-|-|TRBJ1-4
CASSLALAGQNEKLFF
TGCGCCAGCAGCTTGGCCCTAGCTGGGCAGAATGAAAAACTGTTTTTT
>TRBV7-9|TRBD1|once|TRBJ2-2
CASSSDRGANTGELFF
TGTGCCAGCAGCTCGGACAGGGGCGCGAACACCGGGGAGCTGTTTTTT
>TRBV5-1|-|-|TRBJ1-5
CASSSDGLNQPQHF
TGCGCCAGCAGCTCGGACGGACTCAATCAGCCCCAGCATTTT
>TRBV2|TRBD1|-|TRBJ2-1
CASSPWTGNPNEQFF
TGTGCCAGCAGTCCCTGGACAGGGAATCCGAATGAGCAGTTCTTC
>TRBV7-9|TRBD1|-|TRBJ1-1
CASSSLGQGAGRRVTEAFF
TGTGCCAGCAGCTCCTTGGGACAGGGGGCAGGACGGAGGGTGACTGAAGCTTTCTTT
>TRBV2|TRBD1|-|TRBJ1-2
CASSGQGGSYGYTF
TGTGCCAGCAGTGGACAGGGGGGGAGCTATGGCTACACCTTC
>TRBV6-4|TRBD1|-|TRBJ1-6
CARIQGAEGSYNSPLHF
TGTGCCCGAATACAGGGGGCGGAAGGCTCCTATAATTCACCCCTCCACTTT
>TRBV27|TRBD1|few|TRBJ1-5
CASRTGTGNQPQHF
TGTGCCAGCAGAACCGGGACAGGGAATCAGCCCCAGCATTTT
>TRBV25-1|-|-|TRBJ2-3
CASSGEGADTQYF
TGTGCCAGCAGTGGCGAAGGGGCAGATACGCAGTATTTT
>TRBV13|TRBD2|-|TRBJ2-1
CASSLEASGGVEQFF
TGTGCCAGCAGCTTAGAGGCTAGCGGGGGGGTCGAGCAGTTCTTC
>TRBV2|TRBD1|once|TRBJ1-3
CASSEARQGDTIYF
TGTGCCAGCAGTGAAGCAAGACAGGGGGACACCATATATTTT
>TRBV27|-|-|TRBJ2-7
CASSSLGLYEQYF
TGTGCCAGCAGTTCCCTCGGACTCTACGAGCAGTACTTC
>TRBV10-3|-|-|TRBJ1-5
CAISSDGAHQPQHF
TGTGCCATCAGTAGTGATGGGGCCCATCAGCCCCAGCATTTT
>TRBV11-2|-|-|TRBJ2-5
CASSLRGGGETQYF
TGTGCCAGCAGCTTGAGGGGGGGCGGAGAGACCCAGTACTTC
>TRBV6-6|TRBD1|-|TRBJ1-6
CASAGTGVYNSPLHF
TGTGCCAGCGCAGGGACAGGGGTCTATAATTCACCCCTCCACTTT
>TRBV2|TRBD1|-|TRBJ1-1
CASMGQVDTEAFF
TGTGCCAGCATGGGACAGGTGGACACTGAAGCTTTCTTT
>TRBV11-2|TRBD1|-|TRBJ1-2
CASSEDRGYYGYTF
TGTGCCAGCAGCGAGGACAGGGGCTACTATGGCTACACCTTC
>TRBV14|TRBD1|-|TRBJ2-3
CASSRTGTGPLGYTDTQYF
TGTGCCAGCAGCCGCACCGGGACAGGGCCCCTCGGATACACAGATACGCAGTATTTT
>TRBV5-1|-|-|TRBJ1-2
CASSPTGGGGYTF
TGCGCCAGCAGCCCGACAGGTGGAGGTGGCTACACCTTC